One and the same sample provided the 29 T cell receptor beta chains below, sequenced in a study of tumor-infiltrating lymphocytes in primary liver carcinoma (dated 2017 in TCRdb). The run used an Illumina HiSeq 2500. Starting from about 500 ng total RNA, TCRbeta-specific cDNA was produced by reverse transcription with a constant-region primer and ProtoScript II reverse transcriptase. The TCRbeta libraries were prepared through three rounds of nested multiplex PCR following a slightly modified ARM-PCR procedure. Each of the first two PCR rounds ran for about 9 cycles and used multiplex TRBV1-TRBV30 forward primers together with a Cbeta reverse primer. TCRdb ran its own pipeline on the public reads, namely fastp trimming at Q25 and MiXCR clone calling, and kept in-frame beta chains. Rows matching on CDR3 protein sequence are summarized as one entry with the most common DNA and genes. The sample yields around 330,000 distinct CDR3 sequences; roughly 60% were counted once. The ten most abundant clones make up roughly 9% of the sample.

TRIzol reagent was used to extract blood RNA from unsorted whole blood, while the DNeasy Blood & Tissue kit provided the germline DNA. Sequencing used peripheral blood. These TCRs come from a middle-aged man with primary liver carcinoma and hepatitis B virus infection.

This clonotype has a single count. A much larger clone lies a single base off, so this may be a read error. The chain combines TRBV6-1 with TRBJ2-1; 7 bases match TRBD1. Trimming removed 5 bases from V and 5 bases from J; junction bases left unmatched: 9. This CDR3 region has 15 residues. Per germline, CDR1 MNHNS and CDR2 SASEGT. CDR3 loop: CASSIRDSHNNEQFF. CDR3 in DNA: TGTGCCAGCAGTATCCGGGACAGTCACAACAATGAGCAGTTCTTC.

This clonotype turned up a few times. The V call is TRBV12-3 or TRBV12-4, the J call TRBJ2-1; TRBD2 matches at 9 bases. The CDR3 is 15 residues long. J was trimmed by 7 bases and V by 3 bases; bases with no gene match: 7. The CDR3 region has the DNA TGTGCCAGCAGTTTCCGCGGGAGGGTAGGAAATGAGCAGTTCTTC. This gives the protein CASSFRGRVGNEQFF.

Note on this clonotype: Possible read error: a much larger clone is one base away. The V and J genes are TRBV29-1 and TRBJ1-3; 12 nucleotides match TRBD1. Germline lookup yields CDR1 SQVTM and CDR2 ANQGSEA. The CDR3 consists of 15 residues. The CDR3 DNA sequence: TGCAGCGCCATGGGACAGGGGGCAGGTGGAAGCACCATATATTTT. As protein: CSAMGQGAGGSTIYF.

Points on this clonotype: A clone one base away is much larger, so this may be a read error. This chain uses TRBV6-2 or TRBV6-3 with TRBJ2-3; 12 bases line up with TRBD2. The CDR3 has 19 residues. Looked up from germline, CDR1 is MNHEY and CDR2 is SVGEGT. The CDR3 protein is CASSSLPPGLAGRTDMQYF. CDR3 DNA: TGTGCCAGCAGTTCGTTGCCCCCGGGACTAGCGGGCCGAACAGATATGCAGTATTTT.

The chain has TRBV4-2 and TRBJ1-5; no reliable D call. The CDR3 runs to 15 residues. The germline V and J ends were trimmed by 2 bases and 2 bases, with 10 bases remaining between them. In germline, CDR1 is LGHNA, CDR2 YNFKEQ. The CDR3 coding sequence is TGTGCCAGCAGCCAATATGAAACAGGCAATCAGCCCCAGCATTTT. The encoded protein is CASSQYETGNQPQHF.

Notes on this clonotype: This may arise from a read error, as a much more abundant clone is one base away. V usage is TRBV6-2 or TRBV6-3 and J usage is TRBJ2-3; D is perhaps TRBD1 (5 bases). The CDR3 consists of 13 residues. The germline V and J ends were trimmed by 5 bases and 11 bases, with 17 bases remaining between them. Germline V lookup: CDR1 MNHEY, CDR2 SVGEGT. The DNA for the CDR3 is TGTGCCAGCAGTCACCCAGACAGAGCCGGGCAGTATTTT. Encoded protein: CASSHPDRAGQYF.

V is TRBV29-1 and J is TRBJ1-2; D may be TRBD1 (5 bases). Per germline, CDR1 SQVTM and CDR2 ANQGSEA. The ends were cut back, 5 bases at V and 3 bases at J, with 7 bases in the middle. This CDR3 is 11 amino acids long. This CDR3 is CSVRGDYGYTF. In DNA form, the CDR3 reads TGCAGCGTTCGGGGGGACTATGGCTACACCTTC.

This clonotype showed up just a few times. The chain uses TRBV18 and TRBJ1-1, with D possibly matching TRBD1 (6 bases). Germline CDR1 is KGHSH and CDR2 is LQKENI. Trimming left V 3 bases short and J 0 bases short, with 11 bases between. The CDR3 runs to 15 residues. In nucleotides, the CDR3 is TGTGCCAGCTCACCCAACAGGGACTTGAACACTGAAGCTTTCTTT. The encoded protein is CASSPNRDLNTEAFF.

With respect to this clonotype: A read error may explain this, as a much larger clone is one base away. The chain recombines TRBV6-5 with TRBJ2-3; D remains unclear. The CDR3 contains 14 residues. Germline CDR1 reads MNHEY; CDR2 reads SVGAGI. The CDR3 spells CASTYSGSTDTQYF. The CDR3 nucleotides are TGTGCCAGCACTTACTCGGGTTCCACAGATACGCAGTATTTT.

On this clonotype: The junction does not match germline at one end; this may be a read error. CDR3 nucleotides: TGTGCCAGCAGACCGGGACGGGTCACAGATACGCGGTATTTT. Encoded protein: CASRPGRVTDTRYF. The V gene is TRBV6-2 or TRBV6-3, the J gene TRBJ2-3; D tentatively fits TRBD1 or TRBD2 (5 bases each). Germline V lookup: CDR1 MNHEY, CDR2 SVGEGT. The CDR3 is 14 amino acids.

This clonotype was seen more than once but under ten times. The chain uses TRBV7-9 and TRBJ2-3; D is perhaps TRBD1 (5 bases). This CDR3 is built from 14 residues. CDR1 and CDR2 (germline): SEHNR, FQNEAQ (reference sequence). V lost 6 bases, J lost 7 bases, and 17 bases lay in between. The CDR3 DNA reads TGTGCCAGCAGTTCGCTAAGACAGCCAAATACGCAGTATTTT. As protein: CASSSLRQPNTQYF.

In its sample, this clonotype was seen once. Being one base from a much bigger clone, this may be a read error. Without the conserved terminal phenylalanine or tryptophan, this CDR3 likely stems from a read error. V is TRBV12-3 or TRBV12-4 and J is TRBJ2-1; D is possibly TRBD2 (5 bases). The CDR3 consists of 12 residues. Between the trimmed V and J ends, which lost 6 bases and 8 bases, there was a span of 11 bases. CDR3 coding DNA: TGTGCCAGCAGCAGAGGGAGCTATGAGCAGTTCATC. This codes for CASSRGSYEQFI.

This sequence joins TRBV6-4 and TRBJ2-2; TRBD2 matches 14 bases. CDR3 size: 17 residues. V was clipped by 9 bases and J by 3 bases; unmatched bases: 9. Per germline, CDR1 MRHNA and CDR2 SNTAGT. CDR3 protein: CASSPGLAGVYTGELFF. CDR3 DNA: TGTGCCAGTTCCCCGGGACTAGCGGGAGTCTACACCGGGGAGCTGTTTTTT.

This clonotype was detected many times. The rearrangement joins TRBV7-9 to TRBJ1-2; perhaps TRBD1 as D (5 bases). Germline V gene lookup returns CDR1 SEHNR and CDR2 FQNEAQ (reference sequence). The CDR3 totals 16 residues. Trimming left V 5 bases short and J 0 bases short, with 16 bases between. The CDR3 reads CASSQAGAVTNYGYTF. CDR3 DNA sequence: TGTGCCAGCAGCCAGGCTGGGGCCGTTACTAACTATGGCTACACCTTC.

This clonotype has at least ten counts. The chain employs TRBV5-5 and TRBJ2-1; unclear D gene. Trimming left V 2 bases short and J 1 base short, with 10 bases between. This CDR3 region has 15 residues. CDR1 SGHKS and CDR2 YYEKEE come from the germline V gene (reference sequence). The chain's CDR3 is CASSFWADSYNEQFF. CDR3 in DNA: TGTGCCAGCAGCTTCTGGGCAGATTCCTACAATGAGCAGTTCTTC.

A remark on this clonotype: Since the CDR3 does not end with the conserved phenylalanine or tryptophan, this likely comes from a read error. The chain couples TRBV30 to TRBJ2-3; D might be TRBD1 or TRBD2, each matching 7 bases. Looked up from germline, CDR1 is GTSNPN and CDR2 is SVGIG (reference sequence). The CDR3 totals 14 residues. V was pared by 2 bases and J by 6 bases, with 15 bases between. Written as DNA, the CDR3 is TGTGCCTGGAGTCAGGGGGGGTCAGGGGATACGCAGTATTCT. As protein: CAWSQGGSGDTQYS.

This clonotype was counted between two and nine times. The rearrangement joins TRBV28 to TRBJ2-1, with 16 bases lining up with TRBD2. J was trimmed by 1 base and V by 6 bases; bases with no gene match: 6. The CDR3 totals 18 residues. Germline CDR1 reads MDHEN; CDR2 reads SYDVKM. The CDR3 DNA is TGTGCCAGCAGCCCGGGACTAGCGGGAGGGGCTTCCTACAATGAGCAGTTCTTC. Translation: CASSPGLAGGASYNEQFF.

The chain employs TRBV2 and TRBJ2-7; 9 nucleotides line up with TRBD1. The germline CDR1 and CDR2 sequences are SNHLY and FYNNEI. This CDR3 comprises 15 residues. The V and J ends lost 0 bases and 1 base, in that order; junction bases with no gene match: 1. The CDR3 spells CASSEAGTGSYEQYF. CDR3 DNA: TGTGCCAGCAGTGAAGCCGGGACAGGGTCCTACGAGCAGTACTTC.

The sample holds many counts of this clonotype. The V and J genes are TRBV7-9 and TRBJ2-2, with D unresolved. The length of the CDR3 is 13 residues. Germline assignment: CDR1 SEHNR and CDR2 FQNEAQ (reference sequence). The V end lost 5 bases, the J end lost 1 base, and 5 bases lay between the germline ends. The CDR3 region has the DNA TGTGCCAGCAGCCTGAGGAACACCGGGGAGCTGTTTTTT. Protein: CASSLRNTGELFF.

This clonotype was detected ten times or more. The chain has TRBV12-3 or TRBV12-4 and TRBJ1-5; tentative D call: TRBD1 (5 bases). The CDR3 has 15 residues. V lost 6 bases and J 3 bases, leaving 15 bases between the germline ends. CDR3 sequence (DNA): TGTGCCAGCAGGCGAGACCAGGGCCCCAATCAGCCCCAGCATTTT. Its protein product is CASRRDQGPNQPQHF.

This clonotype came up once. The V call is TRBV7-8, the J call TRBJ1-6, with a possible D match to TRBD1 (5 bases). Germline V lookup: CDR1 SGHVS, CDR2 FQNEAQ. Trimming took off 2 bases at V and 7 bases at J, with 15 bases between the two ends. CDR3 length: 16 residues. This chain's CDR3 is CASSLRRPRGNSPLHF. CDR3 nucleotides: TGTGCCAGCAGCTTACGGCGGCCTCGGGGGAATTCACCCCTCCACTTT.

This clonotype appeared a few times. The chain has TRBV6-5 and TRBJ2-1, with D tentatively TRBD1 or TRBD2 (6 bases each). Germline-derived CDR1 and CDR2 are MNHEY and SVGAGI. V shed 6 bases and J shed 1 base, with 34 bases lying between them. The CDR3 covers 22 residues. CDR3 loop: CASRRGGGRGLIAVKSYNEQFF. CDR3 coding DNA: TGTGCCAGCAGGCGAGGGGGAGGACGGGGGCTGATAGCGGTGAAGTCCTACAATGAGCAGTTCTTC.

This clonotype was seen a handful of times. The rearrangement uses TRBV11-2 and TRBJ2-6; 7 nucleotides line up with TRBD1. The V gene end was trimmed by 3 bases and the J gene end by 2 bases; junction bases not matched to a gene: 4. Germline CDR1 and CDR2: SGHAT and FQNNGV. The CDR3 has 16 amino acids. For the CDR3, the DNA is TGTGCCAGCAGCTTGACAGGGAGAACTGGGGCCAACGTCCTGACTTTC. It yields the protein CASSLTGRTGANVLTF.

Worth noting for this clonotype: A single base separates this from a much larger clone, so it may be a read error. The chain links TRBV6-5 to TRBJ2-5; 8 bases line up with TRBD2. Germline CDR1 reads MNHEY; CDR2 reads SVGAGI. CDR3 length: 16 residues. V lost 6 bases, J lost 7 bases, and 16 bases stayed unmatched. The DNA for the CDR3 is TGTGCCAGCAGGCCATGGACTAGCTGGACGCGCGGGACCCAGTACTTC. It codes for CASRPWTSWTRGTQYF.

This clonotype showed up just once. The chain couples TRBV20-1 to TRBJ1-1; D is unclear. CDR3 length: 13 residues. V lost 3 bases to trimming and J lost 2 bases, with 10 bases between them. Per the germline V gene, CDR1 is DFQATT and CDR2 is SNEGSKA (reference sequence). The CDR3 spells CSASVQVNTEAFF. CDR3 nucleotide sequence: TGCAGTGCTAGCGTGCAGGTAAACACTGAAGCTTTCTTT.

About this clonotype: This sequence may be a read error, since a much larger clone differs from it by one base. The CDR3, as DNA: TGCGCCAGCAGCCAAGGGCGGGCAGGGCAGAACACTGAAGGTTTCTTT. Amino acid sequence: CASSQGRAGQNTEGFF. The genes are TRBV4-3 and TRBJ1-1; D is possibly TRBD1 (5 bases). CDR3 length: 16 amino acids. Germline V lookup: CDR1 LGHNA, CDR2 YSLEER.

The genes are TRBV11-2 and TRBJ1-2, with D unclear. The CDR3 is 16 residues long. The germline gives CDR1 SGHAT, CDR2 FQNNGV. Trimming took 0 bases from V and 8 from J, leaving 19 bases between them. CDR3 sequence reads: CASSLEMDAPGIGYTF. For the CDR3, the DNA is TGTGCCAGCAGCTTAGAGATGGACGCGCCTGGGATCGGCTACACCTTC.

In its sample, this clonotype was seen a few times. This sequence joins TRBV4-3 and TRBJ1-6; the D is unclear. CDR1 is LGHNA and CDR2 is YSLEER in the germline V gene. V gave up 6 bases and J gave up 0 bases, with 12 bases separating them. The CDR3 has 16 residues. CDR3 coding DNA: TGCGCCAGCAGGTCCACCAGGAGCTCCTATAATTCACCCCTCCACTTT. Translation gives CASRSTRSSYNSPLHF.

A word on this clonotype: One end of the junction fails to match germline, which may point to a read error. This chain joins TRBV10-3 and TRBJ2-1; D possibly matches TRBD1 or TRBD2 (5 bases each). CDR1 and CDR2 from the germline V gene are ENHRY and SYGVKD. The CDR3 runs 14 residues. Here the CDR3 reads CAISEGLGYNEEFF. DNA of the CDR3: TGTGCTATCAGTGAGGGGTTGGGATACAATGAGGAGTTCTTC.